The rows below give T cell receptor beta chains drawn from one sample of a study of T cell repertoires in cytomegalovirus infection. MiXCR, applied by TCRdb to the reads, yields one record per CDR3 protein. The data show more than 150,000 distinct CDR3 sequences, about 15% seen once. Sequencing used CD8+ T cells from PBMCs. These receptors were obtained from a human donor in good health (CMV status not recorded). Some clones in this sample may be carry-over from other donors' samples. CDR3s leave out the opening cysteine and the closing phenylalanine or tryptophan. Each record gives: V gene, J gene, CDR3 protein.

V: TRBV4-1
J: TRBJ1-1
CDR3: ASSQDVGWTEAF

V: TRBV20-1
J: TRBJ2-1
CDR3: SASLLDSPNEQF

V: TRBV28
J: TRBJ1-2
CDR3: ASSLQTRHYGYT

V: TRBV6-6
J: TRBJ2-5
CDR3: ASSPPGAQETQY

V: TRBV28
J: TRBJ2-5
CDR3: ASNTGDLEVETQY

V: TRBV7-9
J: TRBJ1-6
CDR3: ASSSHERTGVNSPLH

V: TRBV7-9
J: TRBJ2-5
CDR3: ASSSDGQETQY

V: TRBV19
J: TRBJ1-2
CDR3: ASSIRGGRNGYT

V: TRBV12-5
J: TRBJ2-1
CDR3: ASGGANEQF

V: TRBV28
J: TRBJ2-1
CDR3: AIIDRDSLYNEQF

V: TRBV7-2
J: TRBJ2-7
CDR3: ASSLEVTGAYEQY

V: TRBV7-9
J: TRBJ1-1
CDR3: ASRHKTAANTEAF

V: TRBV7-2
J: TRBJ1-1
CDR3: ASSPRDRGREAF

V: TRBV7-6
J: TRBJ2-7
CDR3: ASSDWTSGRYEQY

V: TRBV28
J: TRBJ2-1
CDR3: ACSFLGLADRNEQF

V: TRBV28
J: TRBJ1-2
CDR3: ASSSNLRDRTENGYT

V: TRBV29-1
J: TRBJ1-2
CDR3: SVETPGRNGYT

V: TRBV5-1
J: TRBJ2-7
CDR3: ASSLSAGEQY

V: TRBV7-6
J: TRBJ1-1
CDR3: ASTTGRNTEAF

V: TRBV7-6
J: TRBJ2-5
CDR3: ASSSLGAGTGRGETQY

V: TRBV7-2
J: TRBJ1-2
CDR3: ATRDREAANYGYT

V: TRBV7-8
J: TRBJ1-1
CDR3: ASSDRRARNTEAF

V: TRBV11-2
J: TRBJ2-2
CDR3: ASSLYARSTGELF

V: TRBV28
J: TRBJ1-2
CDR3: ASSSGIFNYGYT

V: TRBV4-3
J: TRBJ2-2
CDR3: ASSRPSNTGELF

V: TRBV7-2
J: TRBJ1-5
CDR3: ASSLEDTINSNQPQH

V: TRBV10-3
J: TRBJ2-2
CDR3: AIGRGDTGELF

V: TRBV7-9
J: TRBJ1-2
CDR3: ASSTGQAYYGYT

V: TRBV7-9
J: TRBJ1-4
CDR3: ASSLTGVNEKLF

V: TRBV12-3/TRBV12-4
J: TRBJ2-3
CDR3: ASSVSTSGVTDTQY